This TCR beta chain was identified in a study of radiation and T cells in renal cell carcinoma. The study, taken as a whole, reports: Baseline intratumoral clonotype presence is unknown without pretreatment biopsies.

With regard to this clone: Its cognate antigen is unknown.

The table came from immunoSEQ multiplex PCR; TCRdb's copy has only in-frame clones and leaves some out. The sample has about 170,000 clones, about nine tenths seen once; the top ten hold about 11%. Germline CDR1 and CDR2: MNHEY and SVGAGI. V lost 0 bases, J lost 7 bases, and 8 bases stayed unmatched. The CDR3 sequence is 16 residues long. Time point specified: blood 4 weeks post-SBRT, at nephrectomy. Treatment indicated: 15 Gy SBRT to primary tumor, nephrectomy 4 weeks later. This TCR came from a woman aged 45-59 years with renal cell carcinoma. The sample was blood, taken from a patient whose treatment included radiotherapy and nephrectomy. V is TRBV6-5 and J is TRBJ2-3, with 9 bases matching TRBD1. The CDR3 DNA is TGTGCCAGCAGTTACTCGGCCGGGACAGGGTGGTATACGCAGTATTTT. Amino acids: CASSYSAGTGWYTQYF.